A selection of T cell receptor beta chains follows, all from one sample in a study of technical replicates of blood from several donors. Sequenced by immunoSEQ multiplex PCR; TCRdb stores in-frame clones only, minus some. Among tens of thousands of clones listed, 93% were seen once. Source material: T cells isolated from PBMCs. Receptors were obtained from a human donor in good health. Both conserved end residues are part of each CDR3. The D gene is left open where the match is weak. For some rows the clone size is stated as once, few or many, or as a class when expanded; others skip it.

CDR3 protein,CDR3 DNA,clone size,D gene,CDR3 length,J gene,V gene
CASSLATGGWEEQYF,TGTGCCAGCAGCTTAGCTACAGGGGGCTGGGAAGAGCAGTACTTC,once,TRBD1,15,TRBJ2-7,TRBV7-9
CASISGMLNLYNEQFF,TGTGCCAGCATAAGCGGGATGTTAAATCTCTACAATGAGCAGTTCTTC,-,TRBD2,16,TRBJ2-1,TRBV7-9
CASSLARGYGTDTQYF,TGCGCCAGCAGCTTGGCCAGGGGCTATGGCACAGATACGCAGTATTTT,-,-,16,TRBJ2-3,TRBV5-1
CATSRDEEEQFF,TGTGCCACCAGCAGAGATGAGGAAGAGCAGTTCTTC,once,-,12,TRBJ2-1,TRBV15
CASSQGVSNEQFF,TGCGCCAGCAGCCAAGGTGTCTCCAATGAGCAGTTCTTC,-,-,13,TRBJ2-1,TRBV4-3
CASENGGWDQPQHF,TGTGCCAGCGAGAATGGGGGCTGGGATCAGCCCCAGCATTTT,-,-,14,TRBJ1-5,TRBV7-9
CASSQVLADNYEQYF,TGCGCCAGCAGCCAAGTGCTAGCGGACAACTACGAGCAGTACTTC,-,TRBD2,15,TRBJ2-7,TRBV4-1
CASSQGGEQYF,TGTGCCAGCAGCCAAGGAGGCGAGCAGTACTTC,-,-,11,TRBJ2-7,TRBV7-9
CASSAIQGGTGELFF,TGTGCCAGCAGCGCAATACAGGGGGGCACCGGGGAGCTGTTTTTT,once,TRBD1,15,TRBJ2-2,TRBV7-3
CASSPTGYEQYF,TGTGCCAGCAGCCCGACAGGGTACGAGCAGTACTTC,-,TRBD1,12,TRBJ2-7,TRBV7-2
CASSFGGAYQPQHF,TGTGCCAGCAGTTTCGGAGGGGCGTATCAGCCCCAGCATTTT,-,-,14,TRBJ1-5,TRBV27
CAWSEGQAGYEQYF,TGTGCCTGGAGTGAAGGACAGGCGGGCTACGAGCAGTACTTC,once,TRBD1,14,TRBJ2-7,TRBV30
CASTAGTATYTGANVLTF,TGTGCCAGCACCGCCGGGACAGCAACCTATACTGGGGCCAACGTCCTGACTTTC,-,TRBD1,18,TRBJ2-6,TRBV27
CASSLGSVEQFF,TGTGCCAGCAGCTTAGGTAGCGTCGAGCAGTTCTTC,once,-,12,TRBJ2-1,TRBV11-2
CAISFGLVEQFF,TGTGCCATCAGCTTCGGTTTGGTGGAGCAGTTCTTC,-,-,12,TRBJ2-1,TRBV10-3
CASSRREPSGEQYF,TGTGCCAGCTCCAGGAGGGAGCCGTCGGGAGAGCAGTACTTC,-,-,14,TRBJ2-7,TRBV2